A single sample is the source of the 31 T cell receptor beta chains below, sequenced in a study of CD8+ T cells in alopecia areata. It was cDNA, reverse transcribed from extracted RNA, that served as the sequencing template. Assay: immunoSEQ multiplex PCR; the TCRdb copy retains only in-frame clones and omits some. The sample lists roughly 64,000 clones; 44% were seen once. The specimen sequenced was NKG2D-low CD8+ T cells sorted from blood. These receptors came from a human donor with alopecia areata.

This clone was counted a few times. The rearrangement joins TRBV5-1 to TRBJ2-7; D not certain. Germline CDR1 and CDR2: SGHRS and YFSETQ. Trimming left V 3 bases short and J 3 bases short, with 10 bases between. The CDR3 totals 13 residues. CDR3 sequence reads: CASSSGIRYEQYF. The CDR3 DNA sequence: TGCGCCAGCAGCTCGGGTATCCGCTACGAGCAGTACTTC. The variable domain in full, completed from reference TRBV5-1 and TRBJ2-7, reads KAGVTQTPRYLIKTRGQQVTLSCSPISGHRSVSWYQQTPGQGLQFLFEYFSETQRNKGNFPGRFSGRQFSNSRSEMNVSTLELGDSALYLCASSSGIRYEQYFGPGTRLTVT.

This clone has only a few counts. The chain employs TRBV7-9 and TRBJ2-1; 10 nucleotides agree with TRBD2. Trimming removed 5 bases from V and 0 bases from J; junction bases left unmatched: 10. This CDR3 region has 18 residues. CDR1 and CDR2 (germline): SEHNR, FQNEAQ (reference sequence). CDR3 sequence: CASSDTSGIVSSYNEQFF. The CDR3 bases are TGTGCCAGCAGCGATACTAGCGGGATCGTCAGCTCCTACAATGAGCAGTTCTTC.

This chain connects TRBV6-1 to TRBJ2-2; D call uncertain. This CDR3 spans 15 amino acids. Trimming pared 2 bases from V and 1 base from J, leaving 8 bases between. The germline V gene encodes CDR1 MNHNS and CDR2 SASEGT. CDR3 DNA: TGTGCCAGCAGTGAACTATCGGAGAACACCGGGGAGCTGTTTTTT. It specifies CASSELSENTGELFF.

This clone was seen more than once but under ten times. The chain employs TRBV10-3 and TRBJ2-7, with D tentatively TRBD1 (7 bases). V lost 10 bases and J lost 1, with 20 bases in between. CDR3 length: 15 amino acids. Germline loops: CDR1 ENHRY, CDR2 SYGVKD. CDR3 nucleotides: TGTGCCACCGGAGGAGGGGGCGCTGGGTCCTACGAGCAGTACTTC. It is translated as CATGGGGAGSYEQYF.

V and J are TRBV7-2 and TRBJ2-1; TRBD2 aligns across 13 bases. CDR3 length: 15 amino acids. Trimming cost V 6 bases and J 8 bases; bases outside gene matches: 7. Germline CDR1 and CDR2: SGHTA and FQGNSA. The DNA of the CDR3 is TGTGCCAGCAGGGCAACTAGCGGGAGGGCCCATGAGCAGTTCTTC. Translated: CASRATSGRAHEQFF.

The V and J genes are TRBV5-1 and TRBJ2-5, with D possibly matching TRBD1 (6 bases). V lost 4 bases and J 2 bases, leaving 12 bases between the germline ends. From germline, CDR1 is SGHRS and CDR2 YFSETQ. This CDR3 has 14 residues. The CDR3 protein is CASSPGEFQETQYF. Written as DNA, the CDR3 is TGCGCCAGCAGCCCAGGGGAGTTTCAAGAGACCCAGTACTTC.

The gene calls are TRBV5-1 and TRBJ1-1; 8 bases align to TRBD1. Germline V gives CDR1 SGHRS, CDR2 YFSETQ. V gave up 0 bases and J gave up 8 bases; unmatched junction bases: 9. The CDR3 extends over 15 amino acids. The CDR3 region has the DNA TGCGCCAGCAGCTTGGACGACAGGGGAGGTATGGAAGCTTTCTTT. Its protein product is CASSLDDRGGMEAFF.

This clone has a handful of counts. V and J are TRBV7-9 and TRBJ2-7; 12 bases line up with TRBD1. CDR1 and CDR2 from the germline V gene are SEHNR and FQNEAQ (reference sequence). The V and J ends lost 4 bases and 4 bases, in that order; junction bases with no gene match: 8. CDR3 size: 16 residues. This chain's CDR3 is CASSYHRDRGRYEQYF. The CDR3 nucleotides are TGTGCCAGCAGCTACCACCGGGACAGGGGGCGGTACGAGCAGTACTTC.

For the CDR3, the DNA is TGCGCCAGCAGCCATGGGATATCGCGGGGCCACGAGCAGTACTTC. Its protein product is CASSHGISRGHEQYF. This rearrangement joins TRBV5-1 to TRBJ2-7; perhaps TRBD2 as D (6 bases). CDR3 size: 15 residues. Trimming pared 4 bases from V and 5 bases from J, leaving 19 bases between. Germline CDR1 reads SGHRS; CDR2 reads YFSETQ.

This clone was recorded a few times. The chain employs TRBV5-1 and TRBJ2-1; a weak D match, TRBD1 (6 bases). Germline V gene lookup returns CDR1 SGHRS and CDR2 YFSETQ. V was clipped by 4 bases and J by 4 bases, with 6 bases between them. The CDR3 is 12 amino acids. The CDR3 spells CASSGTYNEQFF. CDR3 coding DNA: TGCGCCAGCAGCGGGACATACAATGAGCAGTTCTTC.

The chain carries TRBV5-1 and TRBJ2-7; 9 bases align to TRBD2. The germline V gene encodes CDR1 SGHRS and CDR2 YFSETQ. The CDR3 runs to 15 residues. The ends lost 2 bases at V and 5 bases at J; junction bases unmatched: 8. In DNA, the CDR3 is TGCGCCAGCAGCTTAAGTCTAGCGGGACTCAACGAGCAGTACTTC. Its translation: CASSLSLAGLNEQYF. The whole variable domain, filled in from reference TRBV5-1 and TRBJ2-7, reads KAGVTQTPRYLIKTRGQQVTLSCSPISGHRSVSWYQQTPGQGLQFLFEYFSETQRNKGNFPGRFSGRQFSNSRSEMNVSTLELGDSALYLCASSLSLAGLNEQYFGPGTRLTVT.

This clone was picked up a small number of times. The CDR3 region has the DNA TGTGCCAGCAGCTTAGAATGGTACGAGCAGTACTTC. This translates into CASSLEWYEQYF. This chain joins TRBV7-9 and TRBJ2-7; no definite D call. V lost 1 base and J lost 4, with 5 bases in between. Germline CDR1 and CDR2: SEHNR and FQNEAQ (reference sequence). The CDR3 spans 12 residues.

The sample holds a few counts of this clone. The chain has TRBV29-1 and TRBJ2-5, with 7 bases fitting TRBD2. From germline, CDR1 is SQVTM and CDR2 ANQGSEA. This CDR3 comprises 13 residues. V trimming: 3 bases; J trimming: 3 bases; junction bases outside the gene matches: 4. The CDR3 reads CSVESSGEETQYF. The CDR3 bases are TGCAGCGTTGAGTCCAGCGGGGAAGAGACCCAGTACTTC.

The CDR3 sequence is CASSEGPGGTDTQYF. The DNA for the CDR3 is TGTGCCAGCAGTGAAGGGCCCGGGGGCACAGATACGCAGTATTTT. The rearrangement joins TRBV6-1 to TRBJ2-3; possible D gene TRBD2, 5 bases. CDR3 size: 15 residues. Trimming cost V 1 base and J 1 base, with 9 bases left between them. Germline V gives CDR1 MNHNS, CDR2 SASEGT.

This clone was seen only a few times. The rearrangement uses TRBV29-1 and TRBJ2-1, with 8 bases fitting TRBD2. From germline, CDR1 is SQVTM and CDR2 ANQGSEA. This CDR3 has 14 amino acids. V shed 6 bases and J 3 bases; nucleotides not matched to a gene: 7. CDR3 region: CSVVGLAGYNEQFF. CDR3 coding DNA: TGCAGCGTCGTTGGGCTAGCGGGCTACAATGAGCAGTTCTTC.

This clone was counted between two and nine times. V and J are TRBV7-9 and TRBJ2-4; the D is unclear. Trimming took off 4 bases at V and 8 bases at J, with 15 bases between the two ends. This CDR3 spans 14 amino acids. The germline CDR1 and CDR2 sequences are SEHNR and FQNEAQ (reference sequence). In DNA form, the CDR3 reads TGTGCCAGCAGCTCCATCGACAACCTTTACATTCAGTACTTC. Its protein is CASSSIDNLYIQYF.

This chain uses TRBV4-1 with TRBJ2-5, with 7 bases lining up with TRBD1. Germline V gene data show CDR1 as MGHRA and CDR2 as YSYEKL. This CDR3 has 17 residues. The junction had 13 bases not matched to a gene; V was cut back by 5 bases and J by 1 base. CDR3: CASSKSTMTGRQETQYF. The CDR3 bases are TGCGCCAGCAGCAAATCGACGATGACAGGGCGCCAAGAGACCCAGTACTTC.

The chain recombines TRBV4-3 with TRBJ2-6, with TRBD1 identical over 7 bases. The CDR3 covers 21 residues. The J segment lost 0 bases and the V segment lost 0 bases, leaving 14 bases of the junction unmatched. Germline V CDR1 and CDR2: LGHNA, YSLEER. This chain's CDR3 is CASSQDHGRDSLFSGANVLTF. DNA of the CDR3: TGCGCCAGCAGCCAAGATCATGGTAGGGACAGCCTTTTCTCTGGGGCCAACGTCCTGACTTTC.

Only a few counts were recorded for this clone. The chain has TRBV29-1 and TRBJ2-1; D is undetermined. This CDR3 contains 12 residues. Germline CDR1 SQVTM, CDR2 ANQGSEA. The ends were cut back, 4 bases at V and 8 bases at J, with 12 bases in the middle. CDR3 in amino acids: CSVGGSWDEQFF. Here the CDR3 DNA reads TGCAGCGTTGGAGGCAGTTGGGATGAGCAGTTCTTC.

The chain carries TRBV9 and TRBJ2-2, with D hard to call. Germline lookup yields CDR1 SGDLS and CDR2 YYNGEE. The length of the CDR3 is 15 residues. V lost 0 bases, J lost 4 bases, and 10 bases lay in between. CDR3 coding DNA: TGTGCCAGCAGCGTAGAACCCACTATCACCGGGGAGCTGTTTTTT. Its protein product is CASSVEPTITGELFF.

The chain recombines TRBV4-2 with TRBJ1-2; TRBD1 is a possible D gene (6 bases). The CDR3 runs 15 residues. V gave up 0 bases and J gave up 6 bases, with 14 bases separating them. Germline CDR1 is LGHNA and CDR2 is YNFKEQ. This chain's CDR3 is CASSQDLSGANGYTF. CDR3 in DNA: TGTGCCAGCAGCCAAGATCTTTCGGGGGCGAATGGCTACACCTTC.

The CDR3 is CASSLVINEQFF. The CDR3 DNA reads as TGTGCCAGCAGCTTAGTCATCAATGAGCAGTTCTTC. V is TRBV7-9 and J is TRBJ2-1; D is uncertain. Deletions cut 1 base from V and 6 bases from J, with 4 bases between. Germline V lookup: CDR1 SEHNR, CDR2 FQNEAQ (reference sequence). CDR3 length: 12 residues. The entire variable domain, with the rest obtained from reference TRBV7-9 and TRBJ2-1, is as follows: DTGVSQNPRHKITKRGQNVTFRCDPISEHNRLYWYRQTLGQGPEFLTYFQNEAQLEKSRLLSDRFSAERPKGSFSTLEIQRTEQGDSAMYLCASSLVINEQFFGPGTRLTVL.

The chain's CDR3 is CSVLKLQGPEAFF. CDR3 sequence (DNA): TGCAGCGTCCTAAAGTTACAGGGGCCTGAAGCTTTCTTT. V gene TRBV29-1 combines with J gene TRBJ1-1; 7 nucleotides agree with TRBD1. Germline lookup yields CDR1 SQVTM and CDR2 ANQGSEA. There are 13 residues in the CDR3. V was pared by 6 bases and J by 6 bases, with 10 bases of the junction left unmatched.

This clone was recorded a few times. The chain links TRBV7-9 to TRBJ2-1; D possibly corresponds to TRBD2 (6 bases). The CDR3 sequence is 15 residues long. The germline V gene has CDR1 SEHNR and CDR2 FQNEAQ (reference sequence). Trimming shortened V by 1 base and J by 2 bases, and 9 bases separated the two germline ends. The CDR3 DNA follows: TGTGCCAGCAGCTTAGTCGGGGGAACCTACAATGAGCAGTTCTTC. This translates into CASSLVGGTYNEQFF. The entire variable domain, with the rest obtained from reference TRBV7-9 and TRBJ2-1, is as follows: DTGVSQNPRHKITKRGQNVTFRCDPISEHNRLYWYRQTLGQGPEFLTYFQNEAQLEKSRLLSDRFSAERPKGSFSTLEIQRTEQGDSAMYLCASSLVGGTYNEQFFGPGTRLTVL.

The table lists this clone with a count of one. The rearrangement joins TRBV29-1 to TRBJ2-1; 11 bases line up with TRBD2. Germline CDR1 and CDR2: SQVTM and ANQGSEA. The V and J ends lost 1 base and 2 bases, in that order; junction bases with no gene match: 7. The CDR3 runs 17 residues. In DNA, the CDR3 is TGCAGCGTTGAAGCTTCGACTAGCGGGACGCCCTACAATGAGCAGTTCTTC. It specifies CSVEASTSGTPYNEQFF.

This clone was seen more than once but under ten times. Other DNA sequences in this specimen translate into the identical CDR3. The V call is TRBV4-3, the J call TRBJ2-2, with D maybe TRBD2 (5 bases). This CDR3 comprises 14 residues. The germline V and J ends were trimmed by 0 bases and 3 bases, with 5 bases remaining between them. The V gene's germline CDR1 is LGHNA and CDR2 YSLEER. CDR3 sequence reads: CASSQDGDTGELFF. CDR3 nucleotide sequence: TGCGCCAGCAGCCAAGACGGGGACACCGGGGAGCTGTTTTTT.

This clone was counted a few times. The chain is built from TRBV29-1 and TRBJ2-7; 9 bases agree with TRBD1. With V trimmed by 6 bases and J by 4 bases, 4 bases remained unmatched. Per germline, CDR1 SQVTM and CDR2 ANQGSEA. The length of the CDR3 is 12 residues. CDR3 coding DNA: TGCAGCGTCCTACAGGGGGCTTACGAGCAGTACTTC. Amino acids: CSVLQGAYEQYF.

The CDR3 coding sequence is TGCGCCAGCAGCCAAGCCTTAGCGGGGGGGACCCAGTACTTC. Its translation is CASSQALAGGTQYF. The gene calls are TRBV4-3 and TRBJ2-5; TRBD2 matches 10 bases. There are 14 residues in the CDR3. Losses at the gene ends were 1 base for V and 7 bases for J; bases not matched to a gene: 3. Germline V CDR1 and CDR2: LGHNA, YSLEER.

The CDR3 reads CASSWRPDRQETQYF. For the CDR3, the DNA is TGTGCCAGCAGCTGGAGACCAGATCGTCAAGAGACCCAGTACTTC. This chain uses TRBV7-2 with TRBJ2-5; D gene ambiguous. Germline V gene lookup returns CDR1 SGHTA and CDR2 FQGNSA. The CDR3 contains 15 residues. The germline V and J ends were trimmed by 4 bases and 2 bases, with 14 bases remaining between them.

This clone occurred many times. The gene calls are TRBV19 and TRBJ1-1; no clear D gene. The CDR3 is 13 residues long. Germline V gene lookup returns CDR1 LNHDA and CDR2 SQIVND (reference sequence). Trimming took 8 bases from V and 0 from J, leaving 10 bases between them. The CDR3 loop reads CASGSTMNTEAFF. CDR3 DNA: TGTGCCAGTGGGTCAACTATGAACACTGAAGCTTTCTTT. The variable domain in full, completed from reference TRBV19 and TRBJ1-1, reads DGGITQSPKYLFRKEGQNVTLSCEQNLNHDAMYWYRQDPGQGLRLIYYSQIVNDFQKGDIAEGYSVSREKKESFPLTVTSAQKNPTAFYLCASGSTMNTEAFFGQGTRLTVV.

This clone appeared a few times. V usage is TRBV7-9 and J usage is TRBJ2-7; 7 bases fit TRBD2. J lost 0 bases, V lost 4 bases, and 6 bases had no gene match. The CDR3 covers 15 residues. Germline V gives CDR1 SEHNR, CDR2 FQNEAQ (reference sequence). Here the CDR3 reads CASSSGLSTSYEQYF. In DNA, the CDR3 is TGTGCCAGCAGCTCGGGACTATCCACCTCCTACGAGCAGTACTTC.